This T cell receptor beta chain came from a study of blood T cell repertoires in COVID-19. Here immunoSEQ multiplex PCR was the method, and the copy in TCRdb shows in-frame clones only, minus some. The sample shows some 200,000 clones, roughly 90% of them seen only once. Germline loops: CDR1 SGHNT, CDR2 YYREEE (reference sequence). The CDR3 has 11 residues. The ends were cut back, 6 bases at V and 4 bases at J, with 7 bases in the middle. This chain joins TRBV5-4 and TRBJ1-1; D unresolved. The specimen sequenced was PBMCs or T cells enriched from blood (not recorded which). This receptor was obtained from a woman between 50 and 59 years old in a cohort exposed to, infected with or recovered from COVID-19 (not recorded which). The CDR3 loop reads CASTSSTEAFF. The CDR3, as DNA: TGTGCCAGCACCTCTTCCACTGAAGCTTTCTTT.